Each of the 32 T cell receptor beta chains below was sequenced from the same sample in a study of blood T cell repertoires in COVID-19. The method was immunoSEQ multiplex PCR; TCRdb's version includes in-frame clones alone and lacks a portion of them. Of 250,000 or so clones listed, about 84% were seen once; the top ten hold less than 2%. Sequencing used PBMCs or T cells enriched from blood (not recorded which). Every receptor here comes from a man aged 55 to 69 who had recovered from COVID-19.

In DNA form, the CDR3 reads TGTGCCAGCTCACCGATGGAGAGCTCCTACAATGAGCAGTTCTTC. Residues: CASSPMESSYNEQFF. The V and J genes are TRBV18 and TRBJ2-1; the D is unclear. CDR3 size: 15 residues. Trimming left V 3 bases short and J 0 bases short, with 9 bases between. Per germline, CDR1 KGHSH and CDR2 LQKENI.

This clone was observed a single time. The chain employs TRBV5-1 and TRBJ1-2; no firm D call. Germline values: CDR1 SGHRS, CDR2 YFSETQ. The V end was cut by 0 bases, the J end by 4 bases, with 10 bases between. This CDR3 has 14 residues. The CDR3 DNA is TGCGCCAGCAGCTTGGCCGCGGTTGGCTATGGCTACACCTTC. Translated: CASSLAAVGYGYTF.

The chain couples TRBV11-2 to TRBJ1-6, with D tentatively TRBD1 (5 bases). V was shortened by 5 bases and J by 9 bases, with 17 bases between the two germline ends. Per the germline V gene, CDR1 is SGHAT and CDR2 is FQNNGV. The CDR3 length is 15 residues. CDR3 nucleotides: TGTGCCAGCAGCCTGCACCCGGGGGTTGGTTCACCCCTCCACTTT. Its translation: CASSLHPGVGSPLHF.

V is TRBV11-2 and J is TRBJ2-6, with 7 bases identical to TRBD1. The trim removed 5 bases at V and 0 bases at J, leaving 13 bases unmatched. Germline values: CDR1 SGHAT, CDR2 FQNNGV. The CDR3 has 19 amino acids. This CDR3 is CASSLRTGTENSGANVLTF. In DNA form, the CDR3 reads TGTGCCAGCAGCCTACGGACCGGGACAGAGAACTCTGGGGCCAACGTCCTGACTTTC.

This chain uses TRBV3-1 (or the pseudogene TRBV3-2) with TRBJ2-1, with 8 positions matching TRBD2. With 1 base clipped from V and 3 bases from J, the junction kept 2 bases outside the gene matches. CDR1 is LGHDT and CDR2 is YNNKEL in the germline V gene (reference sequence). This CDR3 has 15 amino acids. This CDR3 reads CASSQGAGGYNEQFF. In DNA form, the CDR3 reads TGTGCCAGCAGCCAAGGCGCGGGAGGCTACAATGAGCAGTTCTTC.

The rearrangement joins TRBV27 to TRBJ1-6; D perhaps matches TRBD1 (6 bases). Trimming left V 3 bases short and J 6 bases short, with 15 bases between. Germline V lookup: CDR1 MNHEY, CDR2 SMNVEV (reference sequence). CDR3 length: 16 amino acids. DNA for the CDR3: TGTGCCAGCAGTTTGTACTCCGGACAGCTTAATTCACCCCTCCACTTT. Its translation: CASSLYSGQLNSPLHF.

J is TRBJ2-5 and V is TRBV7-9; D gene unclear. CDR1 SEHNR and CDR2 FQNEAQ come from the germline V gene (reference sequence). The CDR3 extends over 14 amino acids. Trimming took off 2 bases at V and 4 bases at J, with 11 bases between the two ends. For the CDR3, the DNA is TGTGCCAGCAGCTTATCGCCTTTAGTAGAGACCCAGTACTTC. It specifies CASSLSPLVETQYF.

The chain recombines TRBV2 with TRBJ2-5; 7 positions agree with TRBD1. The CDR3 has 15 amino acids. V shed 5 bases, J shed 2 bases, and the junction held 8 bases outside the gene matches. Germline V CDR1 and CDR2: SNHLY, FYNNEI. CDR3 protein: CASSTPSGGQETQYF. The CDR3 nucleotides read TGTGCCAGCAGTACCCCCTCAGGGGGACAAGAGACCCAGTACTTC.

This clone appeared a few times. The CDR3 DNA reads TGTGCCAGCAGCTTGGGGAGACAGGCGCTGTACTATGGCTACACCTTC. Translating it yields CASSLGRQALYYGYTF. V gene TRBV5-5 combines with J gene TRBJ1-2; possible D gene TRBD1, 6 bases. Germline V gives CDR1 SGHKS, CDR2 YYEKEE (reference sequence). Between the trimmed V and J ends, which lost 0 bases and 3 bases, there was a span of 15 bases. The CDR3 has 16 amino acids.

In DNA, the CDR3 is TGTGCCAGTAGTATAGGGTCCGGCTCCTCGGGAGAAAAACTGTTTTTT. Its translation: CASSIGSGSSGEKLFF. This sequence joins TRBV19 and TRBJ1-4; D remains unclear. V was clipped by 1 base and J by 8 bases, with 17 bases between them. CDR1 and CDR2 from the germline V gene are LNHDA and SQIVND (reference sequence). This CDR3 is 16 amino acids long.

The rearrangement joins TRBV12-3 or TRBV12-4 to TRBJ2-7; D call uncertain. This CDR3 contains 13 residues. V dropped 4 bases and J dropped 2 bases, with 9 bases sitting between them. The CDR3 region has the DNA TGTGCCAGCAGTTCCCCTCCCCCCTACGAGCAGTACTTC. Translating gives CASSSPPPYEQYF.

The chain recombines TRBV7-2 with TRBJ2-1, with 8 bases lining up with TRBD1. CDR3 length equals 17 residues. V dropped 1 base and J dropped 0; count of bases not matched to a gene: 5. Per germline, CDR1 SGHTA and CDR2 FQGNSA. CDR3 sequence (DNA): TGTGCCAGCAGCTTAGAGGCAGGGGGCTACTCCTACAATGAGCAGTTCTTC. This sequence encodes CASSLEAGGYSYNEQFF.

V and J are TRBV11-3 and TRBJ1-1; 10 positions agree with TRBD1. Germline CDR1 SGHNT, CDR2 YENEEA. CDR3 length: 18 residues. V shed 4 bases, J shed 3 bases, and the junction held 14 bases outside the gene matches. The CDR3, as DNA: TGTGCCAGCAGCTCGATAGACAGGGGGCGCAATCCGGACACTGAAGCTTTCTTT. This encodes CASSSIDRGRNPDTEAFF.

The chain is built from TRBV7-8 and TRBJ2-7, with a tentative D call TRBD2 (6 bases). V lost 4 bases to trimming and J lost 2 bases, with 15 bases between them. CDR1 SGHVS and CDR2 FQNEAQ come from the germline V gene. The CDR3 spans 15 residues. In DNA, the CDR3 is TGTGCCAGCAGCTCGCGGGCGGGGCGTCCCTACGAGCAGTACTTC. Its translation is CASSSRAGRPYEQYF. Filled out from reference TRBV7-8 and TRBJ2-7, the complete variable domain reads GAGVSQSPRYKVAKRGQDVALRCDPISGHVSLFWYQQALGQGPEFLTYFQNEAQLDKSGLPSDRFFAERPEGSVSTLKIQRTQQEDSAVYLCASSSRAGRPYEQYFGPGTRLTVT.

The genes are TRBV9 and TRBJ2-5; no reliable D call. CDR1 and CDR2 (germline): SGDLS, YYNGEE. V dropped 4 bases and J dropped 1 base, with 5 bases sitting between them. This CDR3 is 12 amino acids long. The CDR3 protein is CASSTTQETQYF. The CDR3 DNA follows: TGTGCCAGCAGCACTACCCAAGAGACCCAGTACTTC. Full variable domain (missing parts from reference TRBV9 and TRBJ2-5): DSGVTQTPKHLITATGQRVTLRCSPRSGDLSVYWYQQSLDQGLQFLIQYYNGEERAKGNILERFSAQQFPDLHSELNLSSLELGDSALYFCASSTTQETQYFGPGTRLLVL.

V gene TRBV7-9 combines with J gene TRBJ1-5, with 9 nucleotides matching TRBD1. After removal of 5 bases from V and 5 bases from J, the junction contained 4 bases not matched to a gene. This CDR3 has 14 residues. Germline CDR1 is SEHNR and CDR2 is FQNEAQ (reference sequence). The CDR3, as DNA: TGTGCCAGCAGCGGACGGACAGGGGATCAGCCCCAGCATTTT. Translated: CASSGRTGDQPQHF.

Concerning this clone itself: A read error may account for a junction end that differs from germline. Other DNA sequences in the same sample also yield this CDR3. This chain uses TRBV5-1 with TRBJ2-2; D might be TRBD1 (6 bases). Germline lookup yields CDR1 SGHRS and CDR2 YFSETQ. This CDR3 region has 17 residues. DNA of the CDR3: TGTGCCAGCAGCTACGGATTGGGGGCATCGGGCACCGGGGAGCTGTTTTTT. This sequence encodes CASSYGLGASGTGELFF.

The J gene is TRBJ1-3, the V gene TRBV7-9; D gene ambiguous. V was cut by 2 bases and J by 0 bases, with 14 bases left in between. The CDR3 has 17 residues. Germline V gene data show CDR1 as SEHNR and CDR2 as FQNEAQ (reference sequence). CDR3 DNA sequence: TGTGCCAGCAGCTTACTACAGCCGGCGGGCTCTGGAAACACCATATATTTT. Amino acid sequence: CASSLLQPAGSGNTIYF.

This clone has only a few counts. The chain joins TRBV11-2 to TRBJ2-7; TRBD2 matches 7 bases. Unmatched junction bases numbered 15, after V lost 2 bases and J lost 5 bases. Germline CDR1 reads SGHAT; CDR2 reads FQNNGV. CDR3 length equals 17 residues. The CDR3 here is CASSLLPGGRSGNEQYF. The CDR3, as DNA: TGTGCCAGCAGCTTACTCCCCGGGGGGAGGTCGGGCAACGAGCAGTACTTC.

J is TRBJ1-1 and V is TRBV7-2; TRBD1 agrees at 8 bases. The germline CDR1 and CDR2 sequences are SGHTA and FQGNSA. V lost 5 bases and J lost 4; bases outside the gene matches: 3. There are 13 residues in the CDR3. CDR3 sequence reads: CASSLDRVTEAFF. The CDR3 DNA follows: TGTGCCAGCAGCCTGGACAGGGTCACTGAAGCTTTCTTT.

The chain joins TRBV13 to TRBJ1-6, with 8 bases identical to TRBD1. Unmatched junction bases numbered 0, after V lost 5 bases and J lost 0 bases. This CDR3 is built from 15 residues. Germline CDR1 PRHDT, CDR2 FYEKMQ (reference sequence). The CDR3 reads CASSTGGSYNSPLHF. CDR3 DNA: TGTGCCAGCAGCACAGGGGGCTCCTATAATTCACCCCTCCACTTT. The full variable domain, in which reference TRBV13 and TRBJ1-6 provide the parts outside the CDR3, is AAGVIQSPRHLIKEKRETATLKCYPIPRHDTVYWYQQGPGQDPQFLISFYEKMQSDKGSIPDRFSAQQFSDYHSELNMSSLELGDSALYFCASSTGGSYNSPLHFGNGTRLTVT.

Many counts were recorded for this clone. V and J are TRBV2 and TRBJ1-1, with D unresolved. The length of the CDR3 is 13 residues. V was trimmed by 4 bases and J by 2 bases, leaving 8 bases between them. Germline V gene lookup returns CDR1 SNHLY and CDR2 FYNNEI. The CDR3 loop reads CASSVWTNTEAFF. CDR3 DNA: TGTGCCAGCAGTGTTTGGACTAACACTGAAGCTTTCTTT. Full variable domain (rest looked up from reference TRBV2 and TRBJ1-1): EPEVTQTPSHQVTQMGQEVILRCVPISNHLYFYWYRQILGQKVEFLVSFYNNEISEKSEIFDDQFSVERPDGSNFTLKIRSTKLEDSAMYFCASSVWTNTEAFFGQGTRLTVV.

V and J are TRBV10-3 and TRBJ2-7; 10 nucleotides match TRBD2. Germline V CDR1 and CDR2: ENHRY, SYGVKD. The CDR3 totals 15 residues. V was pared by 6 bases and J by 2 bases, with 7 bases of the junction left unmatched. CDR3 residues: CAISEERGGPYEQYF. DNA for the CDR3: TGTGCCATCAGCGAAGAGCGGGGGGGACCCTACGAGCAGTACTTC.

V is TRBV29-1 and J is TRBJ1-5; unclear D gene. Germline CDR1 is SQVTM and CDR2 is ANQGSEA. V was pared by 7 bases and J by 4 bases, with 5 bases between. This CDR3 contains 10 residues. The CDR3 sequence is CSAVNQPQHF. CDR3 nucleotides: TGCAGCGCCGTAAATCAGCCCCAGCATTTT.

The chain joins TRBV21-1 to TRBJ1-3; the listed D gene, TRBD1, was not tested against the DNA. TRBV21-1 is classified as a pseudogene. The CDR3 runs to 19 residues. CDR3: CASSKLRGTAKYSGNTIYF. In nucleotides, the CDR3 is TGTGCCAGCAGCAAACTTCGTGGGACAGCTAAATACTCCGGAAACACCATATATTTT.

The V and J genes are TRBV10-3 and TRBJ1-4, with 8 nucleotides matching TRBD1. Germline V gene data show CDR1 as ENHRY and CDR2 as SYGVKD. The length of the CDR3 is 15 residues. With 4 bases clipped from V and 3 bases from J, the junction kept 4 bases outside the gene matches. The CDR3 coding sequence is TGTGCCATCAGTGCGACAGGGGACGCTAATGAAAAACTGTTTTTT. This gives the protein CAISATGDANEKLFF.

The V gene is TRBV11-2, the J gene TRBJ1-1, with D uncertain. Trimming removed 5 bases at V and 6 bases at J, with 7 bases between. The CDR3 is 11 amino acids. In germline, CDR1 is SGHAT, CDR2 FQNNGV. The CDR3 DNA reads as TGTGCCAGCAGCCGGGGAGCTGAAGCTTTCTTT. Protein: CASSRGAEAFF.

The J gene is TRBJ2-7, the V gene TRBV28; perhaps TRBD2 as D (5 bases). Germline V lookup: CDR1 MDHEN, CDR2 SYDVKM. CDR3 length equals 15 residues. V lost 2 bases, J lost 2 bases, and 13 bases lay in between. Written as DNA, the CDR3 is TGTGCCAGCAGTTTACCGGGCAGCGGCACCTACGAGCAGTACTTC. It specifies CASSLPGSGTYEQYF.

This chain uses TRBV14 with TRBJ2-5, with 8 bases that match TRBD2. Germline V gives CDR1 SGHDN, CDR2 FVKESK. Losses at the gene ends were 0 bases for V and 9 bases for J; bases not matched to a gene: 12. The CDR3 consists of 16 residues. In DNA form, the CDR3 reads TGTGCCAGCAGCCAAGATCCGGGACTAGGCCACCCGGCCCAGTACTTC. As protein: CASSQDPGLGHPAQYF.

The genes are TRBV23-1 and TRBJ1-2; TRBD1 might be the D (5 bases). TRBV23-1 qualifies as an ORF whose function is uncertain. V was clipped by 2 bases and J by 4 bases, with 8 bases between them. This CDR3 comprises 13 residues. CDR3: CASSQGTGYGYTF. The CDR3 DNA reads as TGCGCCAGCAGTCAAGGAACAGGCTATGGCTACACCTTC.

This chain uses TRBV9 with TRBJ1-3; D gene unclear. CDR1 SGDLS and CDR2 YYNGEE come from the germline V gene. Trimming stripped 4 bases from V and 0 bases from J, with 11 bases between. The CDR3 is 15 residues long. Written as DNA, the CDR3 is TGTGCCAGCAGCCCCCGGACTATCTCTGGAAACACCATATATTTT. Translation: CASSPRTISGNTIYF. Full variable domain (remainder filled in from reference TRBV9 and TRBJ1-3): DSGVTQTPKHLITATGQRVTLRCSPRSGDLSVYWYQQSLDQGLQFLIQYYNGEERAKGNILERFSAQQFPDLHSELNLSSLELGDSALYFCASSPRTISGNTIYFGEGSWLTVV.

This rearrangement joins TRBV12-5 to TRBJ2-2, with 10 bases aligning to TRBD2. V shed 2 bases and J 7 bases; nucleotides not matched to a gene: 7. There are 16 residues in the CDR3. The germline V gene encodes CDR1 LGHNT and CDR2 FRNRAP. CDR3 in amino acids: CASGLILAGVSGELFF. The CDR3, as DNA: TGTGCTAGTGGTTTGATCCTAGCGGGGGTTAGCGGGGAGCTGTTTTTT.